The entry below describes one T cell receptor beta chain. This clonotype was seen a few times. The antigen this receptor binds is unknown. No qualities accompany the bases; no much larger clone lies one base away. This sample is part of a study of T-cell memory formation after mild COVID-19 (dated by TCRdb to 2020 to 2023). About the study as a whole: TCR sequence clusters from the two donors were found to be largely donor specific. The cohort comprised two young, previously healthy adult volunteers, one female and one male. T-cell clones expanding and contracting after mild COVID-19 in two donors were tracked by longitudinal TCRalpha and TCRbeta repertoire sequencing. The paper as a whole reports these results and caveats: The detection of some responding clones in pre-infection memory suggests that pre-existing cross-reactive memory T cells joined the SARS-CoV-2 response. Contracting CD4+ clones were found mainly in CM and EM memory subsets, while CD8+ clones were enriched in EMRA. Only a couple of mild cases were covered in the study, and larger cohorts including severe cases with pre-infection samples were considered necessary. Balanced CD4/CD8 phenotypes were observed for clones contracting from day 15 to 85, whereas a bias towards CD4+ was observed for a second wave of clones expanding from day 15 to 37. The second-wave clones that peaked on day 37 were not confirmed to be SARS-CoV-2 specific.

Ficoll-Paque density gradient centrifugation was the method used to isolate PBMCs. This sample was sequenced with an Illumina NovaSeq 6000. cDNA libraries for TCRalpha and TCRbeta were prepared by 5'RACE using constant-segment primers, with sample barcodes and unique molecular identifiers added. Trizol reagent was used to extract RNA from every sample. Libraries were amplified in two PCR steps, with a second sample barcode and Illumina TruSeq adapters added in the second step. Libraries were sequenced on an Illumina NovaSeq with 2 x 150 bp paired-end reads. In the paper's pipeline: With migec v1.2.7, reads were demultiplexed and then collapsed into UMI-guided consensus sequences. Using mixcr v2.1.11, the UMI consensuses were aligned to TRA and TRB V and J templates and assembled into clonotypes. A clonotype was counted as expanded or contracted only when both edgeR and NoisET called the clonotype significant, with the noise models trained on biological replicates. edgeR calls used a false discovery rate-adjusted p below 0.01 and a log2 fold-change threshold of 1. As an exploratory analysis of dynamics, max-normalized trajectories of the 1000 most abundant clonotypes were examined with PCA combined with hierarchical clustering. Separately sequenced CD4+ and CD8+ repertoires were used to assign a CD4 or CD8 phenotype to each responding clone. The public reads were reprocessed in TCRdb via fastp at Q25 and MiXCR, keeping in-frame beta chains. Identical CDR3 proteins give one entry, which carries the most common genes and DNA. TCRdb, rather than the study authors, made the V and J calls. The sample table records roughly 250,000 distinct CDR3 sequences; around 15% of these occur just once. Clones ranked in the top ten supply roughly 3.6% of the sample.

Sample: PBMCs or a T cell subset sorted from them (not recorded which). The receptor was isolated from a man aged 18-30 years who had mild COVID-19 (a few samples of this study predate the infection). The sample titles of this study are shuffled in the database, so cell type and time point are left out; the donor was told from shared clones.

The CDR3 sequence is CASEEVGSDEQYF. The DNA sequence is TGTGCCAGCGAAGAAGTGGGTTCCGACGAGCAGTACTTC. Rearrangement joined TRBV6-2 or TRBV6-3 to TRBJ2-7, with the D gene not confidently named. The CDR3 measures 13 amino acids from cysteine to phenylalanine. Just CDR3 DNA is preserved here, 39 bases in frame from base 1. Via the germline V gene, CDR1 is MNHEY and CDR2 SVGEGT. V and J are truncated by 8 bases and 5 bases respectively, leaving an intervening sequence of 16 bases.